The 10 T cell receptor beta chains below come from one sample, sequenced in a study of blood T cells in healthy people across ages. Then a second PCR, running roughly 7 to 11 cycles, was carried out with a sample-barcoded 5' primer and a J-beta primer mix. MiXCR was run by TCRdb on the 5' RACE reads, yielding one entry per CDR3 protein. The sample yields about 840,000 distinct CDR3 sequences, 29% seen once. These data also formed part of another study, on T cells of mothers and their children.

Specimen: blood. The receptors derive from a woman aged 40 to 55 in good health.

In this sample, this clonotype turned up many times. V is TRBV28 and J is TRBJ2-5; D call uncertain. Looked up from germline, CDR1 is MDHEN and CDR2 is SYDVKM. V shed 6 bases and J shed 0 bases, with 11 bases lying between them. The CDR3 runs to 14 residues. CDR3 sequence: CASSYPPYQETQYF. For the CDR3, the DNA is TGTGCCAGCAGCTATCCCCCATACCAAGAGACCCAGTACTTC.

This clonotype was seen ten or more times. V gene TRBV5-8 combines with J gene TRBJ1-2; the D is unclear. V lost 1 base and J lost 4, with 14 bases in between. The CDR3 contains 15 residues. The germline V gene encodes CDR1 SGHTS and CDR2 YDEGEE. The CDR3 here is CASSLRFHRSYGYTF. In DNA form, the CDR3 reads TGTGCCAGCAGCTTGAGGTTCCACCGGAGCTATGGCTACACCTTC.

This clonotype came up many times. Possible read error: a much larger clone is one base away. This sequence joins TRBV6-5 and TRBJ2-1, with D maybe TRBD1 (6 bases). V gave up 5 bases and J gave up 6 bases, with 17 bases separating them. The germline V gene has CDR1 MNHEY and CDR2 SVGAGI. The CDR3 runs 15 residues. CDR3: CASSLRQAHGNEQFF. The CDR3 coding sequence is TGTGCCAGCAGTCTACGACAGGCCCACGGCAATGAGCAGTTCTTC.

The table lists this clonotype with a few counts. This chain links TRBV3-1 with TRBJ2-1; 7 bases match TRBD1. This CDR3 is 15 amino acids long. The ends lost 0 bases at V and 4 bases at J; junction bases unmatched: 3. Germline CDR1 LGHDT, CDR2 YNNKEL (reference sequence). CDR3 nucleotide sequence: TGTGCCAGCAGCCAAGACCCGGACAGGTACAATGAGCAGTTCTTC. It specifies CASSQDPDRYNEQFF.

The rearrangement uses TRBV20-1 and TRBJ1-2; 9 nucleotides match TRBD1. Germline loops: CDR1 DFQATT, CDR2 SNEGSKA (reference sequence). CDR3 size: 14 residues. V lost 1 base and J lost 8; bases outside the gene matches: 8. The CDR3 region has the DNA TGCAGTGCTAGAGCCTGGACAGGGGAGCAAGGCTACACCTTC. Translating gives CSARAWTGEQGYTF.

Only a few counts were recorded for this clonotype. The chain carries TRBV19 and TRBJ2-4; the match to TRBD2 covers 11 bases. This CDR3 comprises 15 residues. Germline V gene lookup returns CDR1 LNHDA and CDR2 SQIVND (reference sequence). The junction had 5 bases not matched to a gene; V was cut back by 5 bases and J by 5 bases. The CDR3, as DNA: TGTGCCAGTAGTTTGGTAGCGGGGGGGGAAAACATTCAGTACTTC. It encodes CASSLVAGGENIQYF.

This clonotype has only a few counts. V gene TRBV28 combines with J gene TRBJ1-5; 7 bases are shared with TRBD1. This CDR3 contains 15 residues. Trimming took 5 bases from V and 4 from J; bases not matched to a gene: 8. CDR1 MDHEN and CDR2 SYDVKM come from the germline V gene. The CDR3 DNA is TGTGCCAGCAGTGCCTCATCAGGGGGAAATCAGCCCCAGCATTTT. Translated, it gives CASSASSGGNQPQHF.

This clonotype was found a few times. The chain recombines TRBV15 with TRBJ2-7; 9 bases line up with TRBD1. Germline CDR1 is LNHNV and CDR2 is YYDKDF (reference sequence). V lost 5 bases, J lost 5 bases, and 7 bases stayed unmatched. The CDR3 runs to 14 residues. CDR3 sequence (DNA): TGTGCCACCAGCCCCCGGACAGGGGACAACGAGCAGTACTTC. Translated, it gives CATSPRTGDNEQYF.

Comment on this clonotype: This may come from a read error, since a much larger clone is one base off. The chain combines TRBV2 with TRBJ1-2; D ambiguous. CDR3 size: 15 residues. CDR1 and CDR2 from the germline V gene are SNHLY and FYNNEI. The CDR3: CAGSGLLTGEYGYTF. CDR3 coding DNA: TGTGCCGGCAGTGGTCTTTTGACGGGAGAGTATGGCTACACCTTC.

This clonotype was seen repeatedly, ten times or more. Here the CDR3 DNA reads TGTGCCAGCAGTCTCGGGACTAGCGGGTTTCCCAAGACCCAGTACTTC. The encoded protein is CASSLGTSGFPKTQYF. The V and J genes are TRBV28 and TRBJ2-5; TRBD2 matches at 12 bases. CDR1 is MDHEN and CDR2 is SYDVKM in the germline V gene. Trimming removed 5 bases from V and 6 bases from J; junction bases left unmatched: 10. The CDR3 is made up of 16 amino acids.